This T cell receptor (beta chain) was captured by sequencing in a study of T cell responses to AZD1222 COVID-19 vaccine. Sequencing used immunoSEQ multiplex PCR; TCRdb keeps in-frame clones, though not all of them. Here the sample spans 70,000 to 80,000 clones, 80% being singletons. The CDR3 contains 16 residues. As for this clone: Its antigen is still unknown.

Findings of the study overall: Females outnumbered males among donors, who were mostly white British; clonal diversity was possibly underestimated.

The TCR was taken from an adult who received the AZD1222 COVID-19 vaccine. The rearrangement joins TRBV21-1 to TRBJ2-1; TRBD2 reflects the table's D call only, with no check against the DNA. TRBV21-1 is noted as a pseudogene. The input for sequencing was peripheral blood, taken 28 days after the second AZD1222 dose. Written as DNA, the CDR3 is TGTGCCAGCAGCAAAGGACTAGCTGTTTCCTACAATGAGCAGTTCTTC. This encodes CASSKGLAVSYNEQFF.